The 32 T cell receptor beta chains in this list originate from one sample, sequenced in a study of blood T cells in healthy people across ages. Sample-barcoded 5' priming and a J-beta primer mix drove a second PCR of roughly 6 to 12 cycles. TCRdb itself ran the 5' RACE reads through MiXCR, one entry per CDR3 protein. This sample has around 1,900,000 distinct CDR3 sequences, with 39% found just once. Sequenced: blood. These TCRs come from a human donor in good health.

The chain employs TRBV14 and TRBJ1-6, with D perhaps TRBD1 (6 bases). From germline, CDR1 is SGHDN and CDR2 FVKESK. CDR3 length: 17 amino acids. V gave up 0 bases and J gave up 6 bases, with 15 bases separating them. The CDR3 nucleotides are TGTGCCAGCAGCCAAGAGTCCGGTACAGGGTTTAATTCACCCCTCCACTTT. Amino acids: CASSQESGTGFNSPLHF. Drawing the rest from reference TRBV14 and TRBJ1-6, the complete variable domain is EAGVTQFPSHSVIEKGQTVTLRCDPISGHDNLYWYRRVMGKEIKFLLHFVKESKQDESGMPNNRFLAERTGGTYSTLKVQPAELEDSGVYFCASSQESGTGFNSPLHFGNGTRLTVT.

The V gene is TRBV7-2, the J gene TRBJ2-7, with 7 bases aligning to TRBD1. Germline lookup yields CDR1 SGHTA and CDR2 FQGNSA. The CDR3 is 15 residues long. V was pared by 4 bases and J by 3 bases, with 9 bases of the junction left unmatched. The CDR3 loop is CASSSVGDSLYEQYF. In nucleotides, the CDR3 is TGTGCCAGCAGCTCAGTGGGGGACAGCCTCTACGAGCAGTACTTC.

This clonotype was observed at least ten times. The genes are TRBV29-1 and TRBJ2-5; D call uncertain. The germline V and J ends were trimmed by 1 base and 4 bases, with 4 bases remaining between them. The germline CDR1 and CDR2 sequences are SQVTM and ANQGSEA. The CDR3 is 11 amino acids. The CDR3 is CSVEGGETQYF. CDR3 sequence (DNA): TGCAGCGTTGAAGGAGGAGAGACCCAGTACTTC.

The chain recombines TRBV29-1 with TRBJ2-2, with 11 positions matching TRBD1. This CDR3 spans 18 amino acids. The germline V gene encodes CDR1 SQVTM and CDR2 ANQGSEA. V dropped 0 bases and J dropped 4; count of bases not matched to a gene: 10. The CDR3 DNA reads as TGCAGCGTTGAAGATTTTTCGGACAGGGGGCCGGTCACCGGGGAGCTGTTTTTT. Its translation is CSVEDFSDRGPVTGELFF.

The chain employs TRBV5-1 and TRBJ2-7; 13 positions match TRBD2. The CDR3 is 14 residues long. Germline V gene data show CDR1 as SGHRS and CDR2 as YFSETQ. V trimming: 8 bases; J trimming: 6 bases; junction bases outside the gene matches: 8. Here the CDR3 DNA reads TGCGCCAGGGGGACTAGCGGGGCACCGGGCGAGCAGTACTTC. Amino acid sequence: CARGTSGAPGEQYF. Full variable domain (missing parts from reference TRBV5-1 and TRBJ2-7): KAGVTQTPRYLIKTRGQQVTLSCSPISGHRSVSWYQQTPGQGLQFLFEYFSETQRNKGNFPGRFSGRQFSNSRSEMNVSTLELGDSALYLCARGTSGAPGEQYFGPGTRLTVT.

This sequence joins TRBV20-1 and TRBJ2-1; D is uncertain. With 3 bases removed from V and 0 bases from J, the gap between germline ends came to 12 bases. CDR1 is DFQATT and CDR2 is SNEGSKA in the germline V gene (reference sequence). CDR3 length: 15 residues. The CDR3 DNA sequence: TGCAGTGCTAGGAATAGTGGCGGCTCCTACAATGAGCAGTTCTTC. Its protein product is CSARNSGGSYNEQFF.

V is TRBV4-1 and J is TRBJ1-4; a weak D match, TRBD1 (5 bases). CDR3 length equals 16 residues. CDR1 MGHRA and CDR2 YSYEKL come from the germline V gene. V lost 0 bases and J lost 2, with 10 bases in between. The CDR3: CASSQDRGLTNEKLFF. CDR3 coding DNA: TGCGCCAGCAGCCAAGATCGGGGGTTGACTAATGAAAAACTGTTTTTT.

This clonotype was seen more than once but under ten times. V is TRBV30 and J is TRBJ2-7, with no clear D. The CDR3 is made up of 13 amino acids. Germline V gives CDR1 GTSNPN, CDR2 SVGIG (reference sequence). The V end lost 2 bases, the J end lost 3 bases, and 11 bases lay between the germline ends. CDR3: CAWSSGVFYEQYF. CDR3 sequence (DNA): TGTGCCTGGAGTTCTGGGGTCTTCTACGAGCAGTACTTC.

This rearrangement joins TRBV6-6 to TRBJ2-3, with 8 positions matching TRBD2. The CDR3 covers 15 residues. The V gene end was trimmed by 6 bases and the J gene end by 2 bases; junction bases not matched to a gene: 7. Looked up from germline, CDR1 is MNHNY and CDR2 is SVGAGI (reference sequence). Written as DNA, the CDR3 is TGTGCCAGCAGGCGGGGGGACACCGACACAGATACGCAGTATTTT. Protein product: CASRRGDTDTDTQYF.

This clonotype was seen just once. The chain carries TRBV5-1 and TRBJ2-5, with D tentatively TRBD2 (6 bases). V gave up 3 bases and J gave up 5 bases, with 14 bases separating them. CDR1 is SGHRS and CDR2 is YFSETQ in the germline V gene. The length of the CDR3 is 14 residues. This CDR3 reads CASSSDWREETQYF. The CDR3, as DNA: TGCGCCAGCAGCTCGGACTGGAGGGAGGAGACCCAGTACTTC. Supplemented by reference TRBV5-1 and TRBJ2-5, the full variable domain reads KAGVTQTPRYLIKTRGQQVTLSCSPISGHRSVSWYQQTPGQGLQFLFEYFSETQRNKGNFPGRFSGRQFSNSRSEMNVSTLELGDSALYLCASSSDWREETQYFGPGTRLLVL.

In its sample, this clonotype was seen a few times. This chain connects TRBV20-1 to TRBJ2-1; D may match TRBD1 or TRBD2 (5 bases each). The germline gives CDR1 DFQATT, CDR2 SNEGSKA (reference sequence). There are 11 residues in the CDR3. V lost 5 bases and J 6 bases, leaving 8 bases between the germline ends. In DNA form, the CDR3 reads TGCAGTGCTGAGGGACGCAATGAGCAGTTCTTC. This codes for CSAEGRNEQFF.

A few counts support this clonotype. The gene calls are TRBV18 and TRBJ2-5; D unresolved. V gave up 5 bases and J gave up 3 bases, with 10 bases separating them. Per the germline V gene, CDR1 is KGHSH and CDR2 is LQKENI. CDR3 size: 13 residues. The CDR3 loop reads CASSKALKETQYF. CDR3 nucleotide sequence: TGTGCCAGCTCAAAGGCATTAAAAGAGACCCAGTACTTC.

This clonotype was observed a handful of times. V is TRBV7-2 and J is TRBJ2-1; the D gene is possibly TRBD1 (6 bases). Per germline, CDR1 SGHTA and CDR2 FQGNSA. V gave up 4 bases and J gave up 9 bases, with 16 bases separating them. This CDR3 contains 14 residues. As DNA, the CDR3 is TGTGCCAGCAGCTCTAAAGGGGGTCGGGGTGAGCAGTTCTTC. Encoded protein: CASSSKGGRGEQFF.

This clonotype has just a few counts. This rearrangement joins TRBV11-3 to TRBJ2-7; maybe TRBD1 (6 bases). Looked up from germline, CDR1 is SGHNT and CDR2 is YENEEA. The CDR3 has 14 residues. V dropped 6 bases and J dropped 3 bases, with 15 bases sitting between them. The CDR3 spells CASRQGNEFYEQYF. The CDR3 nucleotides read TGTGCCAGCAGACAGGGAAACGAATTCTACGAGCAGTACTTC.

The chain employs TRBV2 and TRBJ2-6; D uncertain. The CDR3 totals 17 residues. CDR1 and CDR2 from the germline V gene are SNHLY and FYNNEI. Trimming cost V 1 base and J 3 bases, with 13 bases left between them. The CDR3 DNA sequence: TGTGCCAGCAGTGAAGGGGCCCCTGGCGGTGGGGCCAACGTCCTGACTTTC. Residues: CASSEGAPGGGANVLTF. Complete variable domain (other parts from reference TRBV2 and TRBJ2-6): EPEVTQTPSHQVTQMGQEVILRCVPISNHLYFYWYRQILGQKVEFLVSFYNNEISEKSEIFDDQFSVERPDGSNFTLKIRSTKLEDSAMYFCASSEGAPGGGANVLTFGAGSRLTVL.

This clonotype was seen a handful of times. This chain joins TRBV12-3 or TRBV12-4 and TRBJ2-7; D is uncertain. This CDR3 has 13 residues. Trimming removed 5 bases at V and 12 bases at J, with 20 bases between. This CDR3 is CASSPPHPTHLYF. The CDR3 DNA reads TGTGCCAGCAGTCCTCCGCACCCCACACATTTGTACTTC.

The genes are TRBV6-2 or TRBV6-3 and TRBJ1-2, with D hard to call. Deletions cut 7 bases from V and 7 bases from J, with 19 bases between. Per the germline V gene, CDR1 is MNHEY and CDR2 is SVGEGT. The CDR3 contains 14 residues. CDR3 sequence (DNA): TGTGCCAGCAAAGATTCAAGGGATATCGGTGGCTACACCTTC. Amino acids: CASKDSRDIGGYTF.

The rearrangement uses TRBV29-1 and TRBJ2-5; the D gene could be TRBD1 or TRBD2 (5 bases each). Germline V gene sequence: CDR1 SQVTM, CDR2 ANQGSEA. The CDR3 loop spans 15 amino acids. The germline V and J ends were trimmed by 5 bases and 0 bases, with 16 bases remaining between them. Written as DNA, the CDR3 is TGCAGCGTTCAGAGGGCAGGGAGCTACCAAGAGACCCAGTACTTC. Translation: CSVQRAGSYQETQYF.

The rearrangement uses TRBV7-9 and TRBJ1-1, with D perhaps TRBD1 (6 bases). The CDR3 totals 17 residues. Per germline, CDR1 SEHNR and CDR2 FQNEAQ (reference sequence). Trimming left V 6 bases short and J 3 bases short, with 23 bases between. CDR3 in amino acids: CASRPPDGGLGYTEAFF. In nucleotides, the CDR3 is TGTGCCAGCAGGCCCCCGGACGGGGGGCTTGGGTACACTGAAGCTTTCTTT.

The CDR3 here is CASSLTVTYGYTF. The CDR3 DNA sequence: TGTGCCAGCAGCTTAACAGTTACCTATGGCTACACCTTC. V is TRBV5-6 and J is TRBJ1-2; D ambiguous. This CDR3 comprises 13 residues. The germline gives CDR1 SGHDT, CDR2 YYEEEE. Between the trimmed V and J ends, which lost 2 bases and 4 bases, there was a span of 9 bases.

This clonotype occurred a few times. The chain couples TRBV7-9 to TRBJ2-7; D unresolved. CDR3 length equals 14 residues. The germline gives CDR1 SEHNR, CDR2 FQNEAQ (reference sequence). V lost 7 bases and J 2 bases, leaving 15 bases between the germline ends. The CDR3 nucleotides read TGTGCCAGCACCCTAACCGACAAGACCTACGAGCAGTACTTC. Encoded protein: CASTLTDKTYEQYF.

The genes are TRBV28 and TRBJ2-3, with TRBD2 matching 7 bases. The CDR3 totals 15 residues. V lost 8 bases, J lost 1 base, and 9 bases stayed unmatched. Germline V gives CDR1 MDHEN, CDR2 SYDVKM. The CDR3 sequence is CASHLPGGGTDTQYF. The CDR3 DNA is TGTGCCAGCCATCTCCCGGGGGGAGGCACAGATACGCAGTATTTT.

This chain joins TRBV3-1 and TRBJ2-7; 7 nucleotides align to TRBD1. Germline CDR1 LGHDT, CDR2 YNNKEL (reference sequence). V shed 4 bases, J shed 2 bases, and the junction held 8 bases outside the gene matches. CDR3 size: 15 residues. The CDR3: CASSPGTVFPYEQYF. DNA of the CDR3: TGTGCCAGCAGCCCCGGGACAGTGTTCCCCTACGAGCAGTACTTC.

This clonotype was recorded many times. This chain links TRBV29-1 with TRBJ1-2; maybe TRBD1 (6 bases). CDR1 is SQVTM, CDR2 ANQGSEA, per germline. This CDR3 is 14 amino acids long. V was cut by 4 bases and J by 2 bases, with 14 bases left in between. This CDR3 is CSVGRLQGNYGYTF. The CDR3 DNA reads TGCAGCGTTGGGAGGTTACAGGGAAACTATGGCTACACCTTC. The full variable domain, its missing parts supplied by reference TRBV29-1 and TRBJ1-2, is SAVISQKPSRDICQRGTSLTIQCQVDSQVTMMFWYRQQPGQSLTLIATANQGSEATYESGFVIDKFPISRPNLTFSTLTVSNMSPEDSSIYLCSVGRLQGNYGYTFGSGTRLTVV.

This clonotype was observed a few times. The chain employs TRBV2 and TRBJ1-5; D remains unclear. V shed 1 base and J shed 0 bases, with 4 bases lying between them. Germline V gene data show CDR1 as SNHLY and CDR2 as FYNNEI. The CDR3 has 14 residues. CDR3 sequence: CASSEELSNQPQHF. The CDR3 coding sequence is TGTGCCAGCAGTGAAGAACTTAGCAATCAGCCCCAGCATTTT.

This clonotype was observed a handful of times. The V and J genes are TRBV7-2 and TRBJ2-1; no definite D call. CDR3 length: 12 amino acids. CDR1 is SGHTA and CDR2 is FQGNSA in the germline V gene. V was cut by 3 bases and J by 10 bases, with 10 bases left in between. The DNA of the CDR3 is TGTGCCAGCAGCTTCGATCTGGGCGAGCAGTTCTTC. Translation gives CASSFDLGEQFF. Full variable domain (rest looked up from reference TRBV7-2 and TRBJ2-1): GAGVSQSPSNKVTEKGKDVELRCDPISGHTALYWYRQSLGQGLEFLIYFQGNSAPDKSGLPSDRFSAERTGGSVSTLTIQRTQQEDSAVYLCASSFDLGEQFFGPGTRLTVL.

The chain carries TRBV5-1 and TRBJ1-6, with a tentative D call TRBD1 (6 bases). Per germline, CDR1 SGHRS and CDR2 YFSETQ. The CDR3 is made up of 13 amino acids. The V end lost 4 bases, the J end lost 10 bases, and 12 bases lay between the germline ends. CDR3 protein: CASSGGARSPLHF. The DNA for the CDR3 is TGCGCCAGCAGCGGGGGGGCACGCTCACCCCTCCACTTT.

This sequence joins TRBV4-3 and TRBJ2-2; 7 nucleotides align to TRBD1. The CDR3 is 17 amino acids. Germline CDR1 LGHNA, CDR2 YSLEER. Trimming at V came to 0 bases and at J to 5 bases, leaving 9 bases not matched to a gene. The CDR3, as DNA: TGCGCCAGCAGCCAAGATCTTGTACGACAGGGTACCGGGGAGCTGTTTTTT. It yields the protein CASSQDLVRQGTGELFF.

Here the CDR3 reads CASSLRSHSRGGNTEAFF. DNA of the CDR3: TGTGCCAGCAGCCTCCGTAGCCATTCAAGAGGGGGAAACACTGAAGCTTTCTTT. V usage is TRBV4-2 and J usage is TRBJ1-1; tentative D call: TRBD1 (6 bases). V lost 4 bases and J 2 bases, leaving 23 bases between the germline ends. This CDR3 is 18 amino acids long. Germline V gene data show CDR1 as LGHNA and CDR2 as YNFKEQ.

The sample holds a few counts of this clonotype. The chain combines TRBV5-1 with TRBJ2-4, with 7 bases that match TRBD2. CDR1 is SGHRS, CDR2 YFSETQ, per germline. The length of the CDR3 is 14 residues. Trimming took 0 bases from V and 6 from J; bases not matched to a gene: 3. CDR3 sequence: CASSLASGGNIQYF. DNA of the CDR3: TGCGCCAGCAGCTTGGCTTCGGGGGGAAACATTCAGTACTTC. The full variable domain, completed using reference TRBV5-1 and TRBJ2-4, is KAGVTQTPRYLIKTRGQQVTLSCSPISGHRSVSWYQQTPGQGLQFLFEYFSETQRNKGNFPGRFSGRQFSNSRSEMNVSTLELGDSALYLCASSLASGGNIQYFGAGTRLSVL.

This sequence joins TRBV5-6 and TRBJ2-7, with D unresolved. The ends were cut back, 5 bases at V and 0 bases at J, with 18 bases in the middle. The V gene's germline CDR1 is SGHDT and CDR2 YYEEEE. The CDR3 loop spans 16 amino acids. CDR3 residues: CASSHTLQYSSYEQYF. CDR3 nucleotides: TGTGCCAGCAGTCACACACTCCAGTACAGCTCCTACGAGCAGTACTTC.

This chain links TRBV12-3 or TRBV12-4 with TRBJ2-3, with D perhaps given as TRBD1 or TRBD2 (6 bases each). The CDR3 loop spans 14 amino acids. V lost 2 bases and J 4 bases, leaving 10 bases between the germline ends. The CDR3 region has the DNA TGTGCCAGCAGTTTAATGGAGGGGGCAGATACGCAGTATTTT. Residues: CASSLMEGADTQYF.